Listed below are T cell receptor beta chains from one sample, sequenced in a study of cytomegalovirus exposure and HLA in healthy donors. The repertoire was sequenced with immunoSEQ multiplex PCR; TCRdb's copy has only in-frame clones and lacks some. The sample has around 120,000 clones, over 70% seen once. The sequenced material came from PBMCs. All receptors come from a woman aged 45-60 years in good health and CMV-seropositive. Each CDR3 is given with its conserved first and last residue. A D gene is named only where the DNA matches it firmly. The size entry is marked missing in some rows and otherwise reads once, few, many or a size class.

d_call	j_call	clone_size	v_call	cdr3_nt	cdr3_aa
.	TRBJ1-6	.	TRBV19	TGTGCCAGTGAACGGGGAGTAAAAAGGCCACCCCTCCACTTT	CASERGVKRPPLHF
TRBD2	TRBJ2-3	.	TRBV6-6	TGTGCCAGCAGTTACCAACTAGCGGGGGGCACAGATACGCAGTATTTT	CASSYQLAGGTDTQYF
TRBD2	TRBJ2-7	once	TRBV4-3	TGCGCCAGCAGCCCACGGGGGGACTACGAGCAGTACTTC	CASSPRGDYEQYF
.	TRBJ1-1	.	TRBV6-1	TGTGCCAGCAGTGAATTATTGAGCATGAACACTGAAGCTTTCTTT	CASSELLSMNTEAFF
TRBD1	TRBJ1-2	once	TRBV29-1	TGCAGCGTTGGACAGGGCTCTTCCTATGGCTACACCTTC	CSVGQGSSYGYTF
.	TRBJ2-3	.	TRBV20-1	TGCAGTGCCCCCAGGACAGATACGCAGTATTTT	CSAPRTDTQYF
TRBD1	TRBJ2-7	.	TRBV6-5	TGTGCCAGCAGTTACGACAGGGTTTACGAGCAGTACTTC	CASSYDRVYEQYF
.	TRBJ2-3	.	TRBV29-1	TGCAGCGTTGAGGGGGGGCCCCTCGATAATACAGATACGCAGTATTTT	CSVEGGPLDNTDTQYF
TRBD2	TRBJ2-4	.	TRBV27	TGTGCCAGCAGTCCAACCTTAACTAGCGGTCTAGCCAAAAACATTCAGTACTTC	CASSPTLTSGLAKNIQYF
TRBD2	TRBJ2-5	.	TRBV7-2	TGTGCCAGCAGCTCTCGGACTAGCGGGAGGGGCGAGACCCAGTACTTC	CASSSRTSGRGETQYF
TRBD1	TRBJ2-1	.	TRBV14	TGTGCCAGCAGCCGTGACCGGGACAGGGGGTTAAACTACAATGAGCAGTTCTTC	CASSRDRDRGLNYNEQFF
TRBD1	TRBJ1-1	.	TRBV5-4	TGTGCCAGCAGCCGTTCCGGGACAGCGAACACTGAAGCTTTCTTT	CASSRSGTANTEAFF
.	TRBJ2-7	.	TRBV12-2	TGTGCAAGTCGCGCTAGCGGGAGGTGGGTCTACGAGCAGTACTTC	CASRASGRWVYEQYF
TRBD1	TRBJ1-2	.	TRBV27	TGTGCCAGCAGTCTGACCGGGACAGGGGGTGACTATGGCTACACCTTC	CASSLTGTGGDYGYTF
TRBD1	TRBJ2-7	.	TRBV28	TGTGCCAGCAGTTTACCTATACAGGGGTACCCCACCGAGCAGTACTTC	CASSLPIQGYPTEQYF